The 32 T cell receptor beta chains presented below share a single source sample, sequenced in a study of human CD8 memory T cell subsets. TCR beta libraries were made by UMI-labeled 5' RACE. Reanalyzing the 5' RACE reads, TCRdb keeps one entry per CDR3 protein, without DNA. The specimen's table records 15,000 to 20,000 distinct CDR3 sequences. The sequenced sample was CD8+ stem-like memory T cells (TSCM and TCM) sorted from PBMCs. Specified subset: stem-like memory CD8 T cells (TSTEM), CCR7+ PD-1- TIGIT-. The receptors stem from a human donor in good health.

V and J are TRBV29-1 and TRBJ2-7; the D call of TRBD1 rests on TCRdb alone, since no DNA is present to check it. CDR3 length equals 15 residues. CDR1 SQVTM and CDR2 ANQGSEA come from the germline V gene. The CDR3 region is CSVEGPGQQDYEQYF.

The chain recombines TRBV4-3 with TRBJ2-2; TCRdb lists TRBD1, though no DNA is available to test this call. Germline CDR1 LGHNA, CDR2 YSLEER. The CDR3 runs 17 residues. The CDR3 reads CASSQDRGRATVGELFF.

The gene calls are TRBV7-8 and TRBJ2-2; TCRdb selects TRBD1, and the lack of DNA leaves this call unchecked. The CDR3 is 17 amino acids. Germline CDR1 SGHVS, CDR2 FQNEAQ. CDR3 amino acids: CASSFTTGTGNTGELFF.

This sequence joins TRBV5-5 and TRBJ1-1; TCRdb picks TRBD1, but there is no DNA to check that call. This CDR3 spans 13 amino acids. The germline V gene has CDR1 SGHKS and CDR2 YYEKEE (reference sequence). The CDR3 sequence: CASRREGDTEAFF.

According to its frequency, this clonotype is medium-sized. The chain joins TRBV7-8 to TRBJ2-3; TCRdb's D gene call, TRBD2, goes unchecked for lack of DNA. The CDR3 spans 15 residues. CDR1 is SGHVS and CDR2 is FQNEAQ in the germline V gene. The CDR3 is CASSSRLGSTDTQYF.

J is TRBJ2-7 and V is TRBV11-2. The CDR3 is 14 amino acids. Germline CDR1 is SGHAT and CDR2 is FQNNGV. The CDR3 here is CASSIDLPPYEQYF.

This clonotype shows up as medium-sized (0.01 to 0.1%) by frequency. The V and J genes are TRBV28 and TRBJ1-4; TCRdb lists TRBD1, though no DNA is available to test this call. Germline CDR1 reads MDHEN; CDR2 reads SYDVKM. The CDR3 spans 14 residues. The CDR3 reads CASSTTGVGEKLFF. The variable domain in full, completed from reference TRBV28 and TRBJ1-4, reads DVKVTQSSRYLVKRTGEKVFLECVQDMDHENMFWYRQDPGLGLRLIYFSYDVKMKEKGDIPEGYSVSREKKERFSLILESASTNQTSMYLCASSTTGVGEKLFFGSGTQLSVL.

The chain combines TRBV20-1 with TRBJ2-7; TCRdb selects TRBD1, and the lack of DNA leaves this call unchecked. CDR1 and CDR2 (germline): DFQATT, SNEGSKA (reference sequence). This CDR3 has 16 amino acids. CDR3: CSANERSRDRPYEQYF.

The rearrangement links TRBV6-1 to TRBJ1-1. The CDR3 spans 11 residues. Germline CDR1 is MNHNS and CDR2 is SASEGT. This CDR3 reads CASSDYIEAFF.

V and J are TRBV5-1 and TRBJ1-2; TCRdb proposes TRBD1, but this gene call is untestable without DNA. Germline CDR1 SGHRS, CDR2 YFSETQ. The CDR3 is made up of 16 amino acids. This chain's CDR3 is CASSLFWGGDNYGYTF.

The J gene is TRBJ2-1, the V gene TRBV28; TCRdb designates TRBD2, a call that cannot be tested without DNA. The CDR3 has 14 residues. In germline, CDR1 is MDHEN, CDR2 SYDVKM. The CDR3 reads CASREWEGVNEQFF. Combining the CDR3 with reference TRBV28 and TRBJ2-1 gives the whole variable domain DVKVTQSSRYLVKRTGEKVFLECVQDMDHENMFWYRQDPGLGLRLIYFSYDVKMKEKGDIPEGYSVSREKKERFSLILESASTNQTSMYLCASREWEGVNEQFFGPGTRLTVL.

The chain links TRBV11-2 to TRBJ2-7; TCRdb gives TRBD2 as the D gene, but with no DNA this cannot be confirmed. Germline-derived CDR1 and CDR2 are SGHAT and FQNNGV. The CDR3 runs to 16 residues. Here the CDR3 reads CASSFGVGGGAYEQYF. Full variable domain (outside the CDR3, taken from reference TRBV11-2 and TRBJ2-7): EAGVAQSPRYKIIEKRQSVAFWCNPISGHATLYWYQQILGQGPKLLIQFQNNGVVDDSQLPKDRFSAERLKGVDSTLKIQPAKLEDSAVYLCASSFGVGGGAYEQYFGPGTRLTVT.

The chain employs TRBV18 and TRBJ1-1; the D call from TCRdb, TRBD1, cannot be confirmed without DNA. CDR3 size: 18 residues. The germline CDR1 and CDR2 sequences are KGHSH and LQKENI. CDR3 sequence: CASSPPFGGTGSDTEAFF.

The CDR3 loop reads CAISESTFSSYEQYF. This chain uses TRBV10-3 with TRBJ2-7. This CDR3 is built from 15 residues. Germline V gene data show CDR1 as ENHRY and CDR2 as SYGVKD.

The chain recombines TRBV7-9 with TRBJ2-7; TCRdb picks TRBD1, but there is no DNA to check that call. This CDR3 is 16 amino acids long. Germline lookup yields CDR1 SEHNR and CDR2 FQNEAQ (reference sequence). The CDR3 sequence is CASSPPDREASYEQYF.

The chain employs TRBV28 and TRBJ2-3; lacking DNA, the TRBD1 call made by TCRdb goes unchecked. Per the germline V gene, CDR1 is MDHEN and CDR2 is SYDVKM. The CDR3 spans 15 residues. The CDR3 is CASSSGHTMGDTQYF.

The chain combines TRBV4-3 with TRBJ2-1. Looked up from germline, CDR1 is LGHNA and CDR2 is YSLEER. The CDR3 extends over 15 amino acids. CDR3 loop: CASSQDGRPSNEQFF.

The chain links TRBV27 to TRBJ1-1. The V gene's germline CDR1 is MNHEY and CDR2 SMNVEV (reference sequence). This CDR3 region has 13 residues. The CDR3 loop reads CASSLGITTEAFF.

V is TRBV3-1 and J is TRBJ2-1; the TCRdb D gene call, TRBD2, has no DNA to confirm it. The CDR3 is 16 residues long. The germline gives CDR1 LGHDT, CDR2 YNNKEL (reference sequence). The CDR3 reads CASSPRSGGASNEQFF.

The chain employs TRBV28 and TRBJ2-1; TCRdb selects TRBD2, and the lack of DNA leaves this call unchecked. The CDR3 extends over 16 amino acids. Germline CDR1 is MDHEN and CDR2 is SYDVKM. CDR3 region: CASSFIAGGTYNEQFF.

The chain recombines TRBV28 with TRBJ2-1; TCRdb calls TRBD1, which cannot be checked without DNA. Germline CDR1 is MDHEN and CDR2 is SYDVKM. The CDR3 totals 16 residues. The CDR3 protein is CASSLRGQGSYNEQFF.

The rearrangement uses TRBV24-1 and TRBJ2-1; absent DNA, TCRdb's TRBD2 call cannot be checked. Germline lookup yields CDR1 KGHDR and CDR2 SFDVKD. This CDR3 comprises 15 residues. CDR3 sequence reads: CATSFGTSGNNEQFF.

The rearrangement uses TRBV29-1 and TRBJ2-2; TCRdb names TRBD2, which stays unverified in the absence of DNA. The CDR3 covers 16 residues. CDR1 is SQVTM and CDR2 is ANQGSEA in the germline V gene. The CDR3 region is CSVEDIGGEGTGELFF.

The V gene is TRBV7-9, the J gene TRBJ2-7; there is no DNA to check the TCRdb D call of TRBD1. This CDR3 has 16 residues. Germline CDR1 SEHNR, CDR2 FQNEAQ (reference sequence). CDR3 residues: CASSSNGAASSYEQYF.

The chain links TRBV4-2 to TRBJ1-2; TCRdb outputs TRBD1, but without DNA this stays unchecked. This CDR3 has 18 amino acids. Germline V CDR1 and CDR2: LGHNA, YNFKEQ. CDR3 residues: CASSQLPGQENSNYGYTF.

The genes are TRBV5-1 and TRBJ1-3. Per the germline V gene, CDR1 is SGHRS and CDR2 is YFSETQ. The CDR3 is 16 residues long. The CDR3 sequence is CASSPVRGSSGNTIYF.

Its frequency marks this clonotype as medium-sized (0.01 to 0.1%). The rearrangement links TRBV23-1 to TRBJ1-1. TRBV23-1 qualifies as an ORF whose function is uncertain. This CDR3 comprises 12 residues. The CDR3 sequence is CASSPGNTEAFF.

The V call is TRBV3-1, the J call TRBJ2-2; TCRdb outputs TRBD1, but without DNA this stays unchecked. The CDR3 runs 15 residues. Per the germline V gene, CDR1 is LGHDT and CDR2 is YNNKEL (reference sequence). The chain's CDR3 is CASSHSLGDTGELFF.

According to its frequency, this clonotype is medium-sized. The genes are TRBV29-1 and TRBJ1-1. Germline CDR1 and CDR2: SQVTM and ANQGSEA. CDR3 size: 13 residues. The CDR3 is CSVEKGLNTEAFF.

V and J are TRBV3-1 and TRBJ1-2; there is no DNA to check the TCRdb D call of TRBD1. Germline values: CDR1 LGHDT, CDR2 YNNKEL (reference sequence). This CDR3 contains 14 residues. CDR3 sequence: CASSLRPGNYGYTF.

This chain connects TRBV28 to TRBJ1-2; TCRdb lists TRBD1, though no DNA is available to test this call. CDR1 is MDHEN, CDR2 SYDVKM, per germline. The CDR3 totals 13 residues. This CDR3 reads CASSQDRGYGYTF.

The chain carries TRBV6-2 or TRBV6-3 and TRBJ2-1; TCRdb designates TRBD2, a call that cannot be tested without DNA. CDR1 and CDR2 from the germline V gene are MNHEY and SVGEGT. This CDR3 is 15 amino acids long. The CDR3: CASTKRVTTDNEQFF.